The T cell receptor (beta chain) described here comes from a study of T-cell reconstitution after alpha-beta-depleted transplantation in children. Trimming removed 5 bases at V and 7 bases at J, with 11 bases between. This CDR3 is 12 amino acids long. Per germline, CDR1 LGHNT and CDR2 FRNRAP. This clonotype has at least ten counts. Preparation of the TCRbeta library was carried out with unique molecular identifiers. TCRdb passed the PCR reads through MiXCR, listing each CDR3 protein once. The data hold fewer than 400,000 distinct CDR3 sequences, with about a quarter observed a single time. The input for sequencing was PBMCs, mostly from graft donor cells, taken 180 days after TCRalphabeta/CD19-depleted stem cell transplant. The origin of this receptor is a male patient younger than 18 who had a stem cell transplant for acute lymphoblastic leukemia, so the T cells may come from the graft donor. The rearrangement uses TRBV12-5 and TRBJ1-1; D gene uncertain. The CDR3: CASGHRAREAFF. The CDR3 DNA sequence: TGTGCTAGTGGTCACCGGGCACGTGAAGCTTTCTTT.